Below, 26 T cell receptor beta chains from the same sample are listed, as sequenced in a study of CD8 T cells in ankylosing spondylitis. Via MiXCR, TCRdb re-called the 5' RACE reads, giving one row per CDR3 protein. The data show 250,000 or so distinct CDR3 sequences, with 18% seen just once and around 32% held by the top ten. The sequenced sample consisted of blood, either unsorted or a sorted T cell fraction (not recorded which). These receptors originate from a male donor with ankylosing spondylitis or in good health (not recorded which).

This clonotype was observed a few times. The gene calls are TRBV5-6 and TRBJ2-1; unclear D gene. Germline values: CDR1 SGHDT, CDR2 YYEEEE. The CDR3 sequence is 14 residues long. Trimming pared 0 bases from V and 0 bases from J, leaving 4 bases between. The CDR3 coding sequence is TGTGCCAGCAGCTTGGGGGTCTCCTACAATGAGCAGTTCTTC. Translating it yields CASSLGVSYNEQFF.

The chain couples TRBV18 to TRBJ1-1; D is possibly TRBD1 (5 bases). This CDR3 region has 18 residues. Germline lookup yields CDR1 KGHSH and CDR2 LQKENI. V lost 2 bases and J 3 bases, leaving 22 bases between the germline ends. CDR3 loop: CASSPARPGLFLDTEAFF. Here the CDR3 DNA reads TGTGCCAGCTCACCAGCTCGTCCGGGACTTTTTCTAGACACTGAAGCTTTCTTT.

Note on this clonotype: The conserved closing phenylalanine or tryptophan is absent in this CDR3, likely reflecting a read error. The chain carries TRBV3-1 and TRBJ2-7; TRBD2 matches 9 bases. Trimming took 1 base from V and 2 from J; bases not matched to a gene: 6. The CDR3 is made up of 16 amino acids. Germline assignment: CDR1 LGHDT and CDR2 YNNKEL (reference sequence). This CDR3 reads CASSQALAGPPYEQYL. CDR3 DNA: TGTGCCAGCAGCCAAGCTCTAGCGGGGCCCCCCTACGAGCAGTACTTG.

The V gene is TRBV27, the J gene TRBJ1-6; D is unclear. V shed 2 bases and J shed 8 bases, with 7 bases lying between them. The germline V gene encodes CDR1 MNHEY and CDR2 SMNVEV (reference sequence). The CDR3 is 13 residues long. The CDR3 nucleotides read TGTGCCAGCAGTTTAGGTAGTCATTCACCCCTCCACTTT. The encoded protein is CASSLGSHSPLHF.

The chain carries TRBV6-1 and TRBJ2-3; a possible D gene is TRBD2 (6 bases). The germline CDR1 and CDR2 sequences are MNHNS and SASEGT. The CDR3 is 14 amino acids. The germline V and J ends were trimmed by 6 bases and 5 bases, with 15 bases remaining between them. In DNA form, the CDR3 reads TGTGCCAGCAGCGAGGAGGGCAGCGAAGATACGCAGTATTTT. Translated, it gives CASSEEGSEDTQYF.

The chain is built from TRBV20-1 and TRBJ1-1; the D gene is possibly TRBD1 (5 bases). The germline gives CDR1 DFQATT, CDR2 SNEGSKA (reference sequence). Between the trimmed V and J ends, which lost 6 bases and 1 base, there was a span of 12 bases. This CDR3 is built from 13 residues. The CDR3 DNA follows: TGCAGTGCCACCGGGACGGGGAACACTGAAGCTTTCTTT. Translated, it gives CSATGTGNTEAFF.

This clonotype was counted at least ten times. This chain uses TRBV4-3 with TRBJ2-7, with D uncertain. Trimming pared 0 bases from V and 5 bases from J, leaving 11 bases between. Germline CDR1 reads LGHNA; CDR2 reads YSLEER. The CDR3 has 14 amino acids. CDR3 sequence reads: CASSQDVGSNEQYF. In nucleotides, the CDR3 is TGCGCCAGCAGCCAAGATGTGGGTTCCAACGAGCAGTACTTC.

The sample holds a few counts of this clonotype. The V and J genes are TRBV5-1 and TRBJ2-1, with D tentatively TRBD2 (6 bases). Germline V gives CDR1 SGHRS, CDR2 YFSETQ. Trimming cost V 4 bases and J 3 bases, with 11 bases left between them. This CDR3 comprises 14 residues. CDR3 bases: TGCGCCAGCAGCACCCGGGACTTCTACAATGAGCAGTTCTTC. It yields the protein CASSTRDFYNEQFF. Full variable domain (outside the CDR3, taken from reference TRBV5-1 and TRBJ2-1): KAGVTQTPRYLIKTRGQQVTLSCSPISGHRSVSWYQQTPGQGLQFLFEYFSETQRNKGNFPGRFSGRQFSNSRSEMNVSTLELGDSALYLCASSTRDFYNEQFFGPGTRLTVL.

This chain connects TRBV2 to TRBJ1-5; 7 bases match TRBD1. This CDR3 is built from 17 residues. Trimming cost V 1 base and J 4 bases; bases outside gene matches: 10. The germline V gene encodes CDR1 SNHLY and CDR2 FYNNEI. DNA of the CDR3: TGTGCCAGCAGTGAAGAGGTGGGACAGACGACAAATCAGCCCCAGCATTTT. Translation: CASSEEVGQTTNQPQHF.

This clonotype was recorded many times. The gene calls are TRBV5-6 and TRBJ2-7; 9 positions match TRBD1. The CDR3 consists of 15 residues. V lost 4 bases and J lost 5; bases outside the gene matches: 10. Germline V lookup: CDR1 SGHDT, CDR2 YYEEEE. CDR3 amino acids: CASSTLYRGLDEQYF. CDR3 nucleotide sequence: TGTGCCAGCAGCACCCTTTACAGGGGGCTTGACGAGCAGTACTTC.

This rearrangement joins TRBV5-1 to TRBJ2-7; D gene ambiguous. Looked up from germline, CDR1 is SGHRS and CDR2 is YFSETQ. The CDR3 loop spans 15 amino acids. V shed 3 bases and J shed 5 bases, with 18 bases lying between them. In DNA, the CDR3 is TGCGCCAGCAGCTGGGCCACTGGACCGGACGACGAGCAGTACTTC. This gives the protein CASSWATGPDDEQYF.

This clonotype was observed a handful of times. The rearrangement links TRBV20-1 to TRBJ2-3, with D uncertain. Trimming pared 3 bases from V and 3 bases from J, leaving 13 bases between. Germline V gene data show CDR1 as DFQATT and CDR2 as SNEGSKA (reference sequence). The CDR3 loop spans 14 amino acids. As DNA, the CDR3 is TGCAGTGCTAGGCCCCCAAGTGGGACAGATACGCAGTATTTT. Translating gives CSARPPSGTDTQYF.

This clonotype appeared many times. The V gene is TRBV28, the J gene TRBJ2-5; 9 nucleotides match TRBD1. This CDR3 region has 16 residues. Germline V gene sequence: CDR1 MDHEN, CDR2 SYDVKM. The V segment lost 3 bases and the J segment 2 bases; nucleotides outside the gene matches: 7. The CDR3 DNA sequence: TGTGCCAGCAGTTTCCGGGACAGGGCAAAACAAGAGACCCAGTACTTC. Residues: CASSFRDRAKQETQYF.

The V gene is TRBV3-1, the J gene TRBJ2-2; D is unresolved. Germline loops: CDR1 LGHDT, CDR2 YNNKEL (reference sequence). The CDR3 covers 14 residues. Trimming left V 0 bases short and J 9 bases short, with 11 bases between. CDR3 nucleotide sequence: TGTGCCAGCAGCCAAGAAATAGGGTCGCGGGAGCTGTTTTTT. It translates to CASSQEIGSRELFF.

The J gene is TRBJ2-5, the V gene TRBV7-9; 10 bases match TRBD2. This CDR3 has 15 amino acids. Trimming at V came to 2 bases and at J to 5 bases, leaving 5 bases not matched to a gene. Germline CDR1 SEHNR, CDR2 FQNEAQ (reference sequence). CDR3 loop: CASSLLLAGDETQYF. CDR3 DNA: TGTGCCAGCAGCTTACTCCTAGCGGGAGATGAGACCCAGTACTTC.

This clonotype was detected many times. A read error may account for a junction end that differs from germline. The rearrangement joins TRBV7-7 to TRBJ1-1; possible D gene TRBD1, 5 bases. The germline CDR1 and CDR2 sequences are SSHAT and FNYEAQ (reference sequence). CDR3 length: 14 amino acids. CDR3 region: CASSPWGGDTEAFF. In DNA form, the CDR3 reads TGTGCTAGCAGCCCCTGGGGAGGGGACACTGAAGCTTTCTTT.

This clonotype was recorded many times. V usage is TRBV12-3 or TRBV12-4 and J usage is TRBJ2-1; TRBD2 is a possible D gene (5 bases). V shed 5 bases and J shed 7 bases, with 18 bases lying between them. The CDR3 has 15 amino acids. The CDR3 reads CASSLDYSNENEQFF. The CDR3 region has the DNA TGTGCCAGCAGTCTTGACTACTCCAACGAAAATGAGCAGTTCTTC.

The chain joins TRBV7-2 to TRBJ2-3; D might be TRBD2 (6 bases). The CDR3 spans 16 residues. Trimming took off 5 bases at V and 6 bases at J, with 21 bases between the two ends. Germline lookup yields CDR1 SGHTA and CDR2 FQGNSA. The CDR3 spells CASSPHPGLPPDTQYF. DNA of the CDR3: TGTGCCAGCAGCCCGCATCCGGGACTGCCCCCGGATACGCAGTATTTT.

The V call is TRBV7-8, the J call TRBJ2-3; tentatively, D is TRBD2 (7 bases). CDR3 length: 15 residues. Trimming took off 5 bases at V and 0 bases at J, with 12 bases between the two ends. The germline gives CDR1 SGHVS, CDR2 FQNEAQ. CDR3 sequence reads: CASSPRGASTDTQYF. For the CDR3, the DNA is TGTGCCAGCAGCCCCCGGGGGGCGAGCACAGATACGCAGTATTTT.

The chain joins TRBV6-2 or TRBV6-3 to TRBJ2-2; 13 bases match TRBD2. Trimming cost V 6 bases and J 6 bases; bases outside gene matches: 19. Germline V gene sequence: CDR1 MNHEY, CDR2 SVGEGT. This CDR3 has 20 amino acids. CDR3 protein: CASSLLVPGTSGDNAGELFF. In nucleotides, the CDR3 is TGTGCCAGCAGCTTACTCGTTCCCGGGACTAGCGGGGACAATGCCGGGGAGCTGTTTTTT.

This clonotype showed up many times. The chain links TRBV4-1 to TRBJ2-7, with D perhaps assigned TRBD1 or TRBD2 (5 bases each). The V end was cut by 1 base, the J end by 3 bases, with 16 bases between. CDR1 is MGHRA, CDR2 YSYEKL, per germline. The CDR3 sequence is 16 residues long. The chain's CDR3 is CASSQGGFPGIYEQYF. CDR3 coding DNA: TGCGCCAGCAGCCAAGGGGGGTTTCCGGGTATCTACGAGCAGTACTTC.

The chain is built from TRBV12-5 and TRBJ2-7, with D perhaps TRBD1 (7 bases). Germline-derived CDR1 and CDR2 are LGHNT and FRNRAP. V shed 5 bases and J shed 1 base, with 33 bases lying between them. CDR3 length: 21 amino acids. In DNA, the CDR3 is TGTGCTAGTGGTACTCCCCTGACAGGGCTTAGCGGCCATATCCAGTCCTACGAGCAGTACTTC. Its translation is CASGTPLTGLSGHIQSYEQYF.

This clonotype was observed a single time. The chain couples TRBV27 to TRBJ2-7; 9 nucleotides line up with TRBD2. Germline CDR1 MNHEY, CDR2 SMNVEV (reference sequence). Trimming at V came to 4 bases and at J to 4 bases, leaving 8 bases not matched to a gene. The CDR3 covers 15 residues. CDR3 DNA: TGTGCCAGCAGTTCTCTACTAGCGGGTCGTTACGAGCAGTACTTC. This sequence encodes CASSSLLAGRYEQYF.

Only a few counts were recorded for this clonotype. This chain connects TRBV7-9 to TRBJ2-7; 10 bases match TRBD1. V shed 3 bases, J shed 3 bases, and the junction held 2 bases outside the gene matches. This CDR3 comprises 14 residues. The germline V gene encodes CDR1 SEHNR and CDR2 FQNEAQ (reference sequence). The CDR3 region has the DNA TGTGCCAGCAGCTTGGACAGGGGGATCTACGAGCAGTACTTC. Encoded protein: CASSLDRGIYEQYF.

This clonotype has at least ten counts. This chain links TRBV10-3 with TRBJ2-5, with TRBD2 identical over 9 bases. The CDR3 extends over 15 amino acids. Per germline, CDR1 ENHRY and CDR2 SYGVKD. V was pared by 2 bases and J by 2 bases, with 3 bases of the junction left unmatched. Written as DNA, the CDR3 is TGTGCCATCAGTGAGGGGCGGGAGGGACAAGAGACCCAGTACTTC. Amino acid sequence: CAISEGREGQETQYF.

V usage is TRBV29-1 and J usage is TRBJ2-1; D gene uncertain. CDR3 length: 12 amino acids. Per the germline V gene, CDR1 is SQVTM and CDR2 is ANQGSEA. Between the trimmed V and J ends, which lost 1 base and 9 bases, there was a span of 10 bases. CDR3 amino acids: CSVEGRWGEQFF. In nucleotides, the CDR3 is TGCAGCGTTGAAGGCCGGTGGGGTGAGCAGTTCTTC.